Included here is one TCR beta chain sequence, with context. The entry originates in a study of long-term antiretroviral therapy in people with HIV. This CDR3 spans 17 amino acids. Survey-level immunoSEQ v3.0 assays were run. Clones were read by immunoSEQ multiplex PCR, and TCRdb kept only the in-frame ones, dropping some. The table includes about 25,000 clones, approximately 86% detected once. This sequence originates from a woman aged 30 to 39 with HIV. The specimen comprised unsorted PBMCs, sampled 1.9 years after starting antiretroviral therapy. This rearrangement joins TRBV21-1 to TRBJ2-1; TRBD1 is the table's D call and was not checked against the DNA. TRBV21-1 is a listed pseudogene. The CDR3 coding sequence is TGTGCCAGCAGCTTCGGGGAACCGGGACAGGGGGGCAATGAGCAGTTCTTC. Its protein product is CASSFGEPGQGGNEQFF.